The 30 T cell receptor beta chains below come from one sample, sequenced in a study of radiotherapy plus CTLA-4 blockade in lung cancer. Sequencing was performed with immunoSEQ multiplex PCR; in TCRdb, only in-frame clones are kept and a portion is missing. The sample carries tens of thousands of clones, around 63% recorded once. The specimen comprised peripheral blood, sampled from a patient treated with radiotherapy plus ipilimumab. These receptors originate from a human donor with non-small cell lung cancer who had a partial response to radiotherapy plus ipilimumab.

The gene calls are TRBV4-2 and TRBJ2-3; TRBD2 matches 7 bases. The V segment lost 0 bases and the J segment 4 bases; nucleotides outside the gene matches: 10. Per germline, CDR1 LGHNA and CDR2 YNFKEQ. There are 17 residues in the CDR3. CDR3 in amino acids: CASSQDLRGGSSDTQYF. The CDR3 region has the DNA TGTGCCAGCAGCCAAGATCTGCGGGGCGGGAGCTCAGATACGCAGTATTTT.

The chain carries TRBV18 and TRBJ2-2; TRBD1 is a possible D gene (5 bases). Germline V lookup: CDR1 KGHSH, CDR2 LQKENI. This CDR3 comprises 14 residues. V lost 3 bases, J lost 1 base, and 6 bases lay in between. The CDR3 bases are TGTGCCAGCTCACCCAGGGAGAACACCGGGGAGCTGTTTTTT. Its protein is CASSPRENTGELFF.

The V and J genes are TRBV14 and TRBJ2-3; TRBD1 aligns across 7 bases. In germline, CDR1 is SGHDN, CDR2 FVKESK. Unmatched junction bases numbered 6, after V lost 6 bases and J lost 0 bases. The CDR3 loop spans 15 amino acids. The CDR3 loop is CASRATGASTDTQYF. The CDR3 DNA is TGTGCCAGCAGGGCCACAGGGGCAAGCACAGATACGCAGTATTTT.

The rearrangement links TRBV29-1 to TRBJ1-2; 8 bases align to TRBD1. Trimming removed 4 bases from V and 7 bases from J; junction bases left unmatched: 14. The CDR3 consists of 15 residues. Germline assignment: CDR1 SQVTM and CDR2 ANQGSEA. CDR3 region: CSVGTQFTGGPGYTF. The CDR3 DNA reads TGCAGCGTTGGTACCCAATTTACAGGGGGGCCTGGCTACACCTTC.

The rearrangement links TRBV28 to TRBJ2-4; D is perhaps TRBD2 (5 bases). The V gene lost 0 bases and the J gene lost 3 bases, with 12 bases spanning the gap. CDR1 and CDR2 from the germline V gene are MDHEN and SYDVKM. This CDR3 is 16 amino acids long. The CDR3 spells CASSLWPRGVKNIQYF. The CDR3 region has the DNA TGTGCCAGCAGTTTATGGCCACGGGGAGTCAAAAACATTCAGTACTTC.

This clone has a single count. This chain links TRBV6-1 with TRBJ2-1; possibly TRBD2 for D (6 bases). The CDR3 is 14 residues long. V lost 4 bases, J lost 0 bases, and 7 bases lay in between. Germline assignment: CDR1 MNHNS and CDR2 SASEGT. CDR3 nucleotide sequence: TGTGCCAGCAGTGTGCGGGGCTCCTACAATGAGCAGTTCTTC. It is translated as CASSVRGSYNEQFF.

Many counts were recorded for this clone. V and J are TRBV10-3 and TRBJ2-7; TRBD1 is a possible D gene (5 bases). Germline V CDR1 and CDR2: ENHRY, SYGVKD. CDR3 size: 13 residues. V lost 2 bases, J lost 4 bases, and 9 bases lay in between. The CDR3 here is CAISETKGYEQYF. The CDR3 DNA is TGTGCCATCAGTGAGACTAAGGGGTACGAGCAGTACTTC.

This clone has only a few counts. The chain uses TRBV5-4 and TRBJ2-2, with D unclear. Germline CDR1 and CDR2: SGHNT and YYREEE (reference sequence). V lost 3 bases to trimming and J lost 1 base, with 7 bases between them. There are 14 residues in the CDR3. CDR3 residues: CASSSRLNTGELFF. In DNA form, the CDR3 reads TGTGCCAGCAGCTCGCGATTGAACACCGGGGAGCTGTTTTTT.

The CDR3, as DNA: TGTGCCTGTCTCGTCGCCTACGAGCAGTACTTC. Translation gives CACLVAYEQYF. This chain joins TRBV30 and TRBJ2-7; no definite D call. V lost 6 bases and J lost 2, with 8 bases in between. The CDR3 contains 11 residues. Germline V gives CDR1 GTSNPN, CDR2 SVGIG (reference sequence).

Here the CDR3 reads CASSKQGVDTGELFF. CDR3 nucleotides: TGTGCCAGCAGCAAACAGGGTGTGGACACCGGGGAGCTGTTTTTT. This chain joins TRBV9 and TRBJ2-2; maybe TRBD1 (6 bases). The CDR3 has 15 residues. V was cut by 4 bases and J by 3 bases, with 13 bases left in between. The germline V gene has CDR1 SGDLS and CDR2 YYNGEE.

The chain links TRBV27 to TRBJ1-2, with TRBD1 matching over 12 bases. Germline lookup yields CDR1 MNHEY and CDR2 SMNVEV (reference sequence). The CDR3 covers 16 residues. V lost 5 bases to trimming and J lost 8 bases; unmatched junction nucleotides: 12. The CDR3 sequence is CASSDRPGQGARGYTF. The CDR3 DNA follows: TGTGCCAGCAGTGACAGGCCGGGACAGGGGGCCCGGGGCTACACCTTC.

CDR3 DNA sequence: TGTGCCAGCAGGAAGGGGACTAGCACAGATACGCAGTATTTT. This encodes CASRKGTSTDTQYF. The chain recombines TRBV2 with TRBJ2-3, with a possible D match to TRBD2 (6 bases). CDR1 SNHLY and CDR2 FYNNEI come from the germline V gene. The CDR3 sequence is 14 residues long. The V end was cut by 6 bases, the J end by 0 bases, with 10 bases between.

In this sample, this clone turned up a few times. The rearrangement joins TRBV5-1 to TRBJ1-1; 8 bases are shared with TRBD1. The V segment lost 0 bases and the J segment 0 bases; nucleotides outside the gene matches: 1. This CDR3 region has 15 residues. Germline-derived CDR1 and CDR2 are SGHRS and YFSETQ. CDR3 protein: CASSLVGQVNTEAFF. The CDR3 DNA is TGCGCCAGCAGCTTGGTGGGACAGGTGAACACTGAAGCTTTCTTT.

The chain carries TRBV9 and TRBJ1-1, with 8 bases aligning to TRBD1. Unmatched junction bases numbered 5, after V lost 0 bases and J lost 4 bases. The CDR3 totals 15 residues. Germline lookup yields CDR1 SGDLS and CDR2 YYNGEE. The chain's CDR3 is CASSVGFTGGTEAFF. CDR3 coding DNA: TGTGCCAGCAGCGTAGGGTTTACAGGGGGCACTGAAGCTTTCTTT.

The chain combines TRBV10-3 with TRBJ1-4, with a possible D match to TRBD1 (5 bases). V lost 2 bases, J lost 8 bases, and 15 bases lay in between. The germline CDR1 and CDR2 sequences are ENHRY and SYGVKD. The CDR3 is made up of 15 amino acids. Here the CDR3 DNA reads TGTGCCATCAGTGAGGTGTCCGGGGGGTACGAAAAACTGTTTTTT. Its protein is CAISEVSGGYEKLFF.

This rearrangement joins TRBV7-3 to TRBJ2-3; D remains unclear. Looked up from germline, CDR1 is SGHTA and CDR2 is FQGTGA. This CDR3 comprises 15 residues. V lost 0 bases and J lost 0, with 7 bases in between. The CDR3, as DNA: TGTGCCAGCAGCTTAACGGCCAGGAGCACAGATACGCAGTATTTT. Encoded protein: CASSLTARSTDTQYF.

This clone has more than one count but fewer than ten. The chain uses TRBV19 and TRBJ2-5; 8 bases are a match to TRBD1. CDR3 size: 16 residues. Per the germline V gene, CDR1 is LNHDA and CDR2 is SQIVND (reference sequence). Germline trimming cut 3 bases from V and 1 base from J; bases unmatched to any gene: 7. The CDR3 sequence: CASSIWTGTGQETQYF. CDR3 DNA sequence: TGTGCCAGTAGTATCTGGACAGGGACGGGCCAAGAGACCCAGTACTTC.

This chain joins TRBV29-1 and TRBJ1-1; possible D gene TRBD1, 6 bases. The CDR3 length is 13 residues. With 7 bases removed from V and 4 bases from J, the gap between germline ends came to 16 bases. The germline gives CDR1 SQVTM, CDR2 ANQGSEA. Here the CDR3 reads CSGRVGGLTEAFF. For the CDR3, the DNA is TGCAGCGGGCGGGTCGGGGGGCTCACTGAAGCTTTCTTT.

The rearrangement uses TRBV27 and TRBJ2-3, with TRBD1 matching 8 bases. Looked up from germline, CDR1 is MNHEY and CDR2 is SMNVEV (reference sequence). V gave up 6 bases and J gave up 0 bases; unmatched junction bases: 11. This CDR3 is 17 amino acids long. The CDR3 coding sequence is TGTGCCAGCAGCAAACGGACAGGGTCGGTTAGCACAGATACGCAGTATTTT. The encoded protein is CASSKRTGSVSTDTQYF.

This clone came up once. The V call is TRBV6-1, the J call TRBJ1-6, with 10 bases matching TRBD1. V lost 5 bases and J lost 7; bases outside the gene matches: 2. CDR1 MNHNS and CDR2 SASEGT come from the germline V gene. The CDR3 runs 14 residues. This chain's CDR3 is CASSLGQGNSPLHF. CDR3 bases: TGTGCCAGCAGTTTGGGACAGGGGAATTCACCCCTCCACTTT.

V usage is TRBV30 and J usage is TRBJ1-3; 8 bases are a match to TRBD1. J gave up 3 bases and V 3 bases, and 4 bases lay outside the gene matches. CDR1 is GTSNPN, CDR2 SVGIG, per germline (reference sequence). The CDR3 extends over 14 amino acids. CDR3 sequence (DNA): TGTGCCTGGAGCTTACAGGGGGTTGGAAACACCATATATTTT. The encoded protein is CAWSLQGVGNTIYF.

Only a few counts were recorded for this clone. The V and J genes are TRBV19 and TRBJ2-4, with D possibly being TRBD2 (8 bases). The CDR3 is 16 residues long. Trimming took 7 bases from V and 0 from J, leaving 16 bases between them. CDR1 is LNHDA and CDR2 is SQIVND in the germline V gene (reference sequence). This CDR3 is CASNRGLGLAKNIQYF. The CDR3, as DNA: TGTGCCAGTAACAGGGGACTAGGATTAGCCAAAAACATTCAGTACTTC.

This clone was seen more than once but under ten times. The chain employs TRBV14 and TRBJ2-1, with 11 bases fitting TRBD2. Germline loops: CDR1 SGHDN, CDR2 FVKESK. V shed 6 bases and J 5 bases; nucleotides not matched to a gene: 6. The length of the CDR3 is 15 residues. The CDR3 bases are TGTGCCAGCAGTCCTAGCGGGGGGCCCCACAATGAGCAGTTCTTC. It encodes CASSPSGGPHNEQFF. Together with reference TRBV14 and TRBJ2-1, the CDR3 gives the full variable domain: EAGVTQFPSHSVIEKGQTVTLRCDPISGHDNLYWYRRVMGKEIKFLLHFVKESKQDESGMPNNRFLAERTGGTYSTLKVQPAELEDSGVYFCASSPSGGPHNEQFFGPGTRLTVL.

This clone was seen more than once but under ten times. The chain recombines TRBV5-8 with TRBJ2-1; D unresolved. The germline CDR1 and CDR2 sequences are SGHTS and YDEGEE. V shed 1 base and J shed 0 bases, with 11 bases lying between them. The CDR3 covers 16 residues. In DNA, the CDR3 is TGTGCCAGCAGCTTGAGTGCCGCTAGCTCCTACAATGAGCAGTTCTTC. It translates to CASSLSAASSYNEQFF.

This clone was recorded once. The chain carries TRBV2 and TRBJ2-1; no clear D gene. Trimming took 8 bases from V and 0 from J, leaving 14 bases between them. CDR3 length: 15 residues. Germline V CDR1 and CDR2: SNHLY, FYNNEI. The CDR3 bases are TGTGCCAGCGACGTCGGCGGTCACTCCTACAATGAGCAGTTCTTC. It yields the protein CASDVGGHSYNEQFF.

There are a few counts of this clone. The chain has TRBV6-1 and TRBJ1-2; D ambiguous. The CDR3 length is 11 residues. Between the trimmed V and J ends, which lost 7 bases and 7 bases, there was a span of 10 bases. Germline CDR1 and CDR2: MNHNS and SASEGT. CDR3 loop: CASTSRAGYTF. The CDR3 nucleotides are TGTGCCAGCACGTCACGAGCTGGCTACACCTTC.

This clone is a singleton in its sample. The chain links TRBV19 to TRBJ2-1; 14 nucleotides line up with TRBD2. The CDR3 sequence is 20 residues long. The V gene end was trimmed by 0 bases and the J gene end by 1 base; junction bases not matched to a gene: 8. Germline CDR1 reads LNHDA; CDR2 reads SQIVND (reference sequence). The CDR3 DNA is TGTGCCAGTAGTATAGATCCGGGGACTAGCGGGAGAAGGTCCTACAATGAGCAGTTCTTC. It encodes CASSIDPGTSGRRSYNEQFF.

This clone was observed a few times. The same CDR3 arises from other DNA sequences in this sample as well. This sequence joins TRBV14 and TRBJ2-1; 9 bases match TRBD2. CDR1 SGHDN and CDR2 FVKESK come from the germline V gene. After removal of 1 base from V and 6 bases from J, the junction contained 4 bases not matched to a gene. CDR3 length: 15 residues. CDR3: CASSQVAGGGNEQFF. In DNA, the CDR3 is TGTGCCAGCAGCCAAGTGGCGGGGGGGGGCAATGAGCAGTTCTTC.

V and J are TRBV19 and TRBJ2-1, with 10 bases fitting TRBD2. Trimming at V came to 3 bases and at J to 4 bases, leaving 6 bases not matched to a gene. The CDR3 loop spans 16 amino acids. CDR1 LNHDA and CDR2 SQIVND come from the germline V gene (reference sequence). The CDR3 region is CASSISAGGPYNEQFF. CDR3 sequence (DNA): TGTGCCAGTAGTATCTCAGCGGGAGGGCCATACAATGAGCAGTTCTTC.

This sequence joins TRBV7-2 and TRBJ1-1; D is uncertain. V was trimmed by 5 bases and J by 7 bases, leaving 14 bases between them. CDR1 SGHTA and CDR2 FQGNSA come from the germline V gene. The CDR3 extends over 13 amino acids. The CDR3 sequence: CASSQVVELEAFF. The CDR3 coding sequence is TGTGCCAGCAGCCAAGTCGTCGAACTTGAAGCTTTCTTT.